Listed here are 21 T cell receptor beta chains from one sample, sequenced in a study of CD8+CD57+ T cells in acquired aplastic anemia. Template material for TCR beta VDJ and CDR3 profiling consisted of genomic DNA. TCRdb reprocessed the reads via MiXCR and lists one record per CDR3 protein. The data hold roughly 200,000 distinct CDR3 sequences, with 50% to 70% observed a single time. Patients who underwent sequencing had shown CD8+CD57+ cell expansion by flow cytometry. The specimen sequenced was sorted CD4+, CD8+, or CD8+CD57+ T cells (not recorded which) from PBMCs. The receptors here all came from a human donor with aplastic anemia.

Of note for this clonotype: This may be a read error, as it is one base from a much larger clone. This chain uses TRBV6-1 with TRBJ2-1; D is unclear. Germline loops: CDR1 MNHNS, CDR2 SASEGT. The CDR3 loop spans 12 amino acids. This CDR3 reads CASLDVNNEQLF. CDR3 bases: TGTGCCAGTCTCGACGTCAACAATGAGCAGCTCTTC.

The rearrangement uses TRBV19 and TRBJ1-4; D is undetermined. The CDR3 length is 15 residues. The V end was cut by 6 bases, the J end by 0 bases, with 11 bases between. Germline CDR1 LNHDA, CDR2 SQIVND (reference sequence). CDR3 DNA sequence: TGTGCCAGTAGGATGGCAGGCTCAACTAATGAAAAACTGTTTTTT. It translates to CASRMAGSTNEKLFF.

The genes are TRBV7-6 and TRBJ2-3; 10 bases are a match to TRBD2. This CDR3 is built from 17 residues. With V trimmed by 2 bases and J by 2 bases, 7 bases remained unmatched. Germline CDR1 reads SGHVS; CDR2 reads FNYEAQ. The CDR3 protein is CASSLQAGGLNTDTQYF. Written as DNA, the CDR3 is TGTGCCAGCAGCTTACAAGCGGGGGGGTTGAACACAGATACGCAGTATTTT.

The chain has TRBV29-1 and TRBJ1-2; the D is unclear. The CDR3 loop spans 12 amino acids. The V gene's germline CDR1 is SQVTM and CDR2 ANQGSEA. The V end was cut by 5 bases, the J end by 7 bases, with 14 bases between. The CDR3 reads CSVPLEAGGYTF. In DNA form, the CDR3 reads TGCAGCGTTCCGTTGGAGGCAGGTGGCTACACCTTC.

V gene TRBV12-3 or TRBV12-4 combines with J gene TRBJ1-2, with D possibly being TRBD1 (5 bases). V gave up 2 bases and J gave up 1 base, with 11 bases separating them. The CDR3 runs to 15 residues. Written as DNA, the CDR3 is TGTGCCAGCAGTTTAAAGGGACGTTGTAACTATGGCTACACCTTC. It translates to CASSLKGRCNYGYTF.

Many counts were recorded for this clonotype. DNA for the CDR3: TGTGCCAGCAGTGAATTCGGGGAAGCTAACTATGGCTACACCTTC. Its translation is CASSEFGEANYGYTF. The V gene is TRBV25-1, the J gene TRBJ1-2, with D unclear. With 1 base removed from V and 0 bases from J, the gap between germline ends came to 9 bases. The germline CDR1 and CDR2 sequences are MGHDK and SYGVNS. There are 15 residues in the CDR3.

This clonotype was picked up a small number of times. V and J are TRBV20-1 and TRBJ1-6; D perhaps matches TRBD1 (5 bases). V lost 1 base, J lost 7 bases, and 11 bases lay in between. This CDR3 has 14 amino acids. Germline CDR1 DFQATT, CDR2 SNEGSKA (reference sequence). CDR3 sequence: CSARVGDKNSPLHF. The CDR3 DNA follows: TGCAGTGCTAGAGTAGGGGATAAGAATTCACCCCTCCACTTT.

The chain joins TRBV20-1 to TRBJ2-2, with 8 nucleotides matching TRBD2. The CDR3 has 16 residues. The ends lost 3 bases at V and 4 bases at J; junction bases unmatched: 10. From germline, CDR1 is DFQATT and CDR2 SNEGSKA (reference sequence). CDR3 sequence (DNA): TGCAGTGCTAGGGATCCCTTACGGGAGGGCACCGGGGAGCTGTTTTTT. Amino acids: CSARDPLREGTGELFF.

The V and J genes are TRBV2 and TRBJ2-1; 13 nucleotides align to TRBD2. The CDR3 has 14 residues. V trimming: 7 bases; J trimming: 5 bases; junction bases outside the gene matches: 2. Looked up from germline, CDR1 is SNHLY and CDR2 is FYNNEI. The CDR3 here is CASIGLAGDNEQFF. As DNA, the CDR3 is TGTGCCAGCATCGGACTAGCGGGAGACAATGAGCAGTTCTTC. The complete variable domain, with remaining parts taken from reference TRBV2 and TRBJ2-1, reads EPEVTQTPSHQVTQMGQEVILRCVPISNHLYFYWYRQILGQKVEFLVSFYNNEISEKSEIFDDQFSVERPDGSNFTLKIRSTKLEDSAMYFCASIGLAGDNEQFFGPGTRLTVL.

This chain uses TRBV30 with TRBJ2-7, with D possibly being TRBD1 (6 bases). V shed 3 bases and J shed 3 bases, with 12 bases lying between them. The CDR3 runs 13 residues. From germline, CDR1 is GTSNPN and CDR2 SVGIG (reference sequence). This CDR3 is CAWSAQQGYEQYF. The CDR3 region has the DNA TGTGCCTGGAGCGCCCAACAGGGCTACGAGCAGTACTTC.

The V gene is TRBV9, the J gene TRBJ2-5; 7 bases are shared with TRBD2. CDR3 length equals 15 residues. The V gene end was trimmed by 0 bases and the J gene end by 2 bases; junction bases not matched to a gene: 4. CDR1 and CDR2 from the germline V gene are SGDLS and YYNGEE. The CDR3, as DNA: TGTGCCAGCAGCGTAGGCGGGAGTGATCAAGAGACCCAGTACTTC. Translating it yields CASSVGGSDQETQYF.

DNA for the CDR3: TGTGCCAGCAGTGAAGTCTCCGGACTAGCGGGGGAGGAGGATACGCAGTATTTT. Protein sequence: CASSEVSGLAGEEDTQYF. The J gene is TRBJ2-3, the V gene TRBV25-1, with 13 bases that match TRBD2. Germline assignment: CDR1 MGHDK and CDR2 SYGVNS. This CDR3 has 18 amino acids. Trimming at V came to 2 bases and at J to 6 bases, leaving 11 bases not matched to a gene. Full variable domain (rest looked up from reference TRBV25-1 and TRBJ2-3): EADIYQTPRYLVIGTGKKITLECSQTMGHDKMYWYQQDPGMELHLIHYSYGVNSTEKGDLSSESTVSRIRTEHFPLTLESARPSHTSQYLCASSEVSGLAGEEDTQYFGPGTRLTVL.

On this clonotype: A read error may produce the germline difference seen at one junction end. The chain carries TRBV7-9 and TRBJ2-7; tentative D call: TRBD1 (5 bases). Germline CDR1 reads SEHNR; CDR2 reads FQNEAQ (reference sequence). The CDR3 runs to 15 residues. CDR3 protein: CASTLKGSRAYEQYF. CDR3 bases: TGTGCCAGCACCTTAAAAGGGTCCAGGGCCTACGAGCAGTACTTC. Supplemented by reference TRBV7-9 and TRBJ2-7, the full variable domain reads DTGVSQNPRHKITKRGQNVTFRCDPISEHNRLYWYRQTLGQGPEFLTYFQNEAQLEKSRLLSDRFSAERPKGSFSTLEIQRTEQGDSAMYLCASTLKGSRAYEQYFGPGTRLTVT.

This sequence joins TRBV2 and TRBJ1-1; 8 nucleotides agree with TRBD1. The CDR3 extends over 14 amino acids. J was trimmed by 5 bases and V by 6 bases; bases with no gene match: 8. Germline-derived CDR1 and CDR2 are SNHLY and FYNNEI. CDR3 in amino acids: CASSLGTGETEAFF. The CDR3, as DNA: TGTGCCAGCAGCCTCGGGACAGGAGAAACTGAAGCTTTCTTT.

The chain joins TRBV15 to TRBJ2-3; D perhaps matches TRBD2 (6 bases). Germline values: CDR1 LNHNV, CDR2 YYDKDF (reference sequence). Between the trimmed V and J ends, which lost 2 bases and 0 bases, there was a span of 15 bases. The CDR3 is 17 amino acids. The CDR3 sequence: CATSRLSSGTSTDTQYF. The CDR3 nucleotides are TGTGCCACCAGCAGATTGAGTAGCGGAACTAGCACAGATACGCAGTATTTT.

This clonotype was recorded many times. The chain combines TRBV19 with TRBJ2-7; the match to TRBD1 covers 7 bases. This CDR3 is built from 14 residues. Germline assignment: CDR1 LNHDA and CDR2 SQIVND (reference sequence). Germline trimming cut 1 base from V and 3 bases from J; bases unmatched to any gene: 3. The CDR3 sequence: CASSIGTGVYEQYF. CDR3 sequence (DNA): TGTGCCAGTAGTATAGGTACAGGGGTCTACGAGCAGTACTTC. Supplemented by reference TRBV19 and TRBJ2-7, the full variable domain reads DGGITQSPKYLFRKEGQNVTLSCEQNLNHDAMYWYRQDPGQGLRLIYYSQIVNDFQKGDIAEGYSVSREKKESFPLTVTSAQKNPTAFYLCASSIGTGVYEQYFGPGTRLTVT.

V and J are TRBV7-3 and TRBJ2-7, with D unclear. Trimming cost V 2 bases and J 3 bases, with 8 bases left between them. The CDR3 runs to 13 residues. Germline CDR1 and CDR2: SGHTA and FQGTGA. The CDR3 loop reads CASSLVRNYEQYF. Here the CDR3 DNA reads TGTGCCAGCAGCTTAGTCAGGAACTACGAGCAGTACTTC.

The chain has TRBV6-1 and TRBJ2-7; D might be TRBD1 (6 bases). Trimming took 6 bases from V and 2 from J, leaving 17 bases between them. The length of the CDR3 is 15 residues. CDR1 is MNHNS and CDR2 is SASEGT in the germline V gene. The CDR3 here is CASSDQPGAAYEQYF. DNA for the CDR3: TGTGCCAGCAGCGACCAACCAGGGGCGGCCTACGAGCAGTACTTC.

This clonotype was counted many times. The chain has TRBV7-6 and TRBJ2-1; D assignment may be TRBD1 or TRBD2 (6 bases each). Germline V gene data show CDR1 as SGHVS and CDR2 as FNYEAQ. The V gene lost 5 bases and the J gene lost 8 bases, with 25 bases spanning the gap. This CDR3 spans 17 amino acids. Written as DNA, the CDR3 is TGTGCCAGCAGCCTAACCGAAACAGGGATTTTAGCGGATGAGCAGTTCTTC. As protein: CASSLTETGILADEQFF. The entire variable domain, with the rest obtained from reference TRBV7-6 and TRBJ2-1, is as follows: GAGVSQSPRYKVTKRGQDVALRCDPISGHVSLYWYRQALGQGPEFLTYFNYEAQQDKSGLPNDRFSAERPEGSISTLTIQRTEQRDSAMYRCASSLTETGILADEQFFGPGTRLTVL.

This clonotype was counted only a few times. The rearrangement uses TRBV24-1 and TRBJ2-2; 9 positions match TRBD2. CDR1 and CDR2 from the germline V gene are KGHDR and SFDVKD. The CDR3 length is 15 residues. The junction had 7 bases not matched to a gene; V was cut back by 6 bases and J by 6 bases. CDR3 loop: CATSRGRALAGELFF. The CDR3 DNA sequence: TGTGCCACCAGTCGCGGGAGGGCCTTGGCCGGGGAGCTGTTTTTT.

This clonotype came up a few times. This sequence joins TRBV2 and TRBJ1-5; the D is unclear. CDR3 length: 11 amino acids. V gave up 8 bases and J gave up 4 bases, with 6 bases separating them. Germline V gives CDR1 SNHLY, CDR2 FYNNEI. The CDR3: CASGVNQPQHF. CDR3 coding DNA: TGTGCCAGCGGGGTTAATCAGCCCCAGCATTTT.